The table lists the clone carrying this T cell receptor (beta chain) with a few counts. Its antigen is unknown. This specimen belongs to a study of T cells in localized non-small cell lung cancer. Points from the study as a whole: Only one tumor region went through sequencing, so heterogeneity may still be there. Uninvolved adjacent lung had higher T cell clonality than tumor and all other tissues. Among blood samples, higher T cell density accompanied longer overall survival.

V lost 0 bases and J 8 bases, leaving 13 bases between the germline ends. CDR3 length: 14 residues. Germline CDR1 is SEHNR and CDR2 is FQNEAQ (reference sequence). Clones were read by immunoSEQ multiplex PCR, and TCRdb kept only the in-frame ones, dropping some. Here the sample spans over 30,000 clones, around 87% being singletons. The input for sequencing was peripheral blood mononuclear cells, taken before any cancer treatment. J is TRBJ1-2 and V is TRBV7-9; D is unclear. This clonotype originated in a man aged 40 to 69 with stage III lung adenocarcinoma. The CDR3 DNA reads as TGTGCCAGCAGCTTAGCAGGGTTGTCTGGGGGCTACACCTTC. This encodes CASSLAGLSGGYTF.